The following is a T cell receptor (beta chain) sequence with its context. Its antigen is as yet unknown. A junction end diverges from the germline sequence, so it may reflect a read error. The data originate from a study of identical twins. Study-wide results and limits: Monozygotic twins shared more out-of-frame TCR alpha than recombination models predicted.

Germline lookup yields CDR1 SGHRS and CDR2 YFSETQ. This CDR3 has 15 residues. TCRdb re-derived calls from the 5' RACE reads in MiXCR, one entry per CDR3 protein. The table includes about 460,000 distinct CDR3 sequences, 13% to 15% detected once. Another study also made use of these data, one on yellow fever vaccine responses in identical twins.

The chain has TRBV5-1 and TRBJ2-7; 9 positions match TRBD2. The receptor was derived from a woman in her late teens or twenties in good health. The sample was CD4+ T cells sorted from blood. The CDR3 coding sequence is TGCTCCAGCAGCAATATAGCGGGAGTAAACAACGAGCAGTACTTC. Protein sequence: CSSSNIAGVNNEQYF. Full variable domain (remainder filled in from reference TRBV5-1 and TRBJ2-7): KAGVTQTPRYLIKTRGQQVTLSCSPISGHRSVSWYQQTPGQGLQFLFEYFSETQRNKGNFPGRFSGRQFSNSRSEMNVSTLELGDSALYLCSSSNIAGVNNEQYFGPGTRLTVT.